The rows below give T cell receptor beta chains drawn from one sample of a study of cytomegalovirus exposure and HLA in healthy donors. Here immunoSEQ multiplex PCR was the method, and the copy in TCRdb shows in-frame clones only, minus some. The sample shows 55,000 to 65,000 clones, 80% to 95% of them seen only once. Sequences were obtained from PBMCs. These receptors originate from a man younger than 30 in good health and CMV-seronegative. Both conserved end residues are part of each CDR3. Fields, in order: CDR3 DNA, CDR3 protein, clone size, V gene, D gene, J gene. A D gene is named only where the DNA matches it firmly. Not every row has a clone size; where given, it reads once, few, many or a size class.

CDR3 DNA: TGTGCCAGTAGCGGTAGAGCGGGAGGCGGATTAGATACGCAGTATTTT; CDR3 protein: CASSGRAGGGLDTQYF; clone size: NA; V gene: TRBV19; D gene: TRBD2; J gene: TRBJ2-3
CDR3 DNA: TGTGCCAGCAGTTACTCGACTTGGGCCTACGAGCAGTACTTC; CDR3 protein: CASSYSTWAYEQYF; clone size: NA; V gene: TRBV6-5; D gene: NA; J gene: TRBJ2-7
CDR3 DNA: TGTGCCAGCAGCTTTATAACAGATACGCAGTATTTT; CDR3 protein: CASSFITDTQYF; clone size: NA; V gene: TRBV7-9; D gene: NA; J gene: TRBJ2-3
CDR3 DNA: TGTGCCAGCAGCTTAGCGGCGGCACCCCAAGAGACCCAGTACTTC; CDR3 protein: CASSLAAAPQETQYF; clone size: NA; V gene: TRBV7-6; D gene: NA; J gene: TRBJ2-5
CDR3 DNA: TGCGCCAGCAGTGAGCAGAGCAATCAGCCCCAGCATTTT; CDR3 protein: CASSEQSNQPQHF; clone size: NA; V gene: TRBV10-2; D gene: NA; J gene: TRBJ1-5
CDR3 DNA: TGTGCCAGCAGTGATTATAGCAATCAGCCCCAGCATTTT; CDR3 protein: CASSDYSNQPQHF; clone size: NA; V gene: TRBV6-1; D gene: NA; J gene: TRBJ1-5
CDR3 DNA: TGCGCCAGCAGCGCCGCAGCGGGAGTACAGAATACGCAGTATTTT; CDR3 protein: CASSAAAGVQNTQYF; clone size: NA; V gene: TRBV10-2; D gene: TRBD2; J gene: TRBJ2-3
CDR3 DNA: TGTGCCAGCAGCCTGGGGACTAGCGGGACGTATGAGCAGTTCTTC; CDR3 protein: CASSLGTSGTYEQFF; clone size: NA; V gene: TRBV11-3; D gene: TRBD2; J gene: TRBJ2-1
CDR3 DNA: TGTGCCAGCAGTTCGACGGAGTTCTATCAGGAAAAACTGTTTTTT; CDR3 protein: CASSSTEFYQEKLFF; clone size: NA; V gene: TRBV28; D gene: NA; J gene: TRBJ1-4
CDR3 DNA: TGTGCCAGTAGTATGACAGGGTTCCAAGAGACCCAGTACTTC; CDR3 protein: CASSMTGFQETQYF; clone size: few; V gene: TRBV19; D gene: TRBD1; J gene: TRBJ2-5
CDR3 DNA: TGTGCCAGCAGATTCGGAGGCAGTGGCCAAGAGACCCAGTACTTC; CDR3 protein: CASRFGGSGQETQYF; clone size: NA; V gene: TRBV6-1; D gene: NA; J gene: TRBJ2-5
CDR3 DNA: TGTGCCAGCAGCACGAAGTGGGTAGCGGGAGGATCCCGAGAGACCCAGTACTTC; CDR3 protein: CASSTKWVAGGSRETQYF; clone size: NA; V gene: TRBV7-2; D gene: TRBD2; J gene: TRBJ2-5
CDR3 DNA: TGTGCCAGCGCGGGTAGTACCTACGAGCAGTACTTC; CDR3 protein: CASAGSTYEQYF; clone size: few; V gene: TRBV6-6; D gene: NA; J gene: TRBJ2-7
CDR3 DNA: TGCGCCAGCAGCGACGCGGACACCCAAGAGACCCAGTACTTC; CDR3 protein: CASSDADTQETQYF; clone size: NA; V gene: TRBV5-1; D gene: NA; J gene: TRBJ2-5
CDR3 DNA: TGTGCCTGGAGTGTAGGGACAGGGAAGAACGAGCAGTACTTC; CDR3 protein: CAWSVGTGKNEQYF; clone size: NA; V gene: TRBV30; D gene: TRBD1; J gene: TRBJ2-7
CDR3 DNA: TGTGCCAGCAGTTATGAGGGGGACGGTGAGCAGTTCTTC; CDR3 protein: CASSYEGDGEQFF; clone size: NA; V gene: TRBV6-5; D gene: NA; J gene: TRBJ2-1
CDR3 DNA: TGTGCCTGGAGTCACCACGGGGGTATCCAAGAGACCCAGTACTTC; CDR3 protein: CAWSHHGGIQETQYF; clone size: NA; V gene: TRBV30; D gene: NA; J gene: TRBJ2-5
CDR3 DNA: TGTGCCAGCAGTGAGGAGGGTGGAAACGAGCAGTACTTC; CDR3 protein: CASSEEGGNEQYF; clone size: NA; V gene: TRBV2; D gene: NA; J gene: TRBJ2-7
CDR3 DNA: TGTGCCAGCAGCCTAGACACAAACACTGAAGCTTTCTTT; CDR3 protein: CASSLDTNTEAFF; clone size: NA; V gene: TRBV7-6; D gene: NA; J gene: TRBJ1-1
CDR3 DNA: TGTGCCAGTAGGGGGACAGGGCCAGATACGCAGTATTTT; CDR3 protein: CASRGTGPDTQYF; clone size: NA; V gene: TRBV19; D gene: TRBD1; J gene: TRBJ2-3
CDR3 DNA: TGTGCCAGCAGTCGACCCACTAGCGGGGGGGGGCGAGGGTTCTTC; CDR3 protein: CASSRPTSGGGRGFF; clone size: NA; V gene: TRBV28; D gene: TRBD2; J gene: TRBJ2-1
CDR3 DNA: TGTGCCAGCAGCCAGGGACTGTATTCCTACAATGAGCAGTTCTTC; CDR3 protein: CASSQGLYSYNEQFF; clone size: NA; V gene: TRBV11-2; D gene: NA; J gene: TRBJ2-1
CDR3 DNA: TGTGCCGGGGACAAAGGGTGGGGAGCAGATACGCAGTATTTT; CDR3 protein: CAGDKGWGADTQYF; clone size: NA; V gene: TRBV6-1; D gene: NA; J gene: TRBJ2-3
CDR3 DNA: TGTGCCAGCAGTGAAGGGGCAGGGTACACCGGGGAGCTGTTTTTT; CDR3 protein: CASSEGAGYTGELFF; clone size: NA; V gene: TRBV6-1; D gene: NA; J gene: TRBJ2-2
CDR3 DNA: TGCAGCGTTCGCGACAGTGACGCCTACGAGCAGTACTTC; CDR3 protein: CSVRDSDAYEQYF; clone size: NA; V gene: TRBV29-1; D gene: NA; J gene: TRBJ2-7
CDR3 DNA: TGTGCCAGCAGTTTAGGAGGTAGCGGGTCCTACAATGAGCAGTTCTTC; CDR3 protein: CASSLGGSGSYNEQFF; clone size: NA; V gene: TRBV28; D gene: TRBD2; J gene: TRBJ2-1
CDR3 DNA: TGTGCCAGCAGTTTTAGTGTGGGTCAGGGCTTGTACGAGCAGTACTTC; CDR3 protein: CASSFSVGQGLYEQYF; clone size: NA; V gene: TRBV27; D gene: NA; J gene: TRBJ2-7
CDR3 DNA: TGTGCCACCAGCAGATCCCCCGAACTAGCGGGAGTTGGCAATGAGCAGTTCTTC; CDR3 protein: CATSRSPELAGVGNEQFF; clone size: NA; V gene: TRBV15; D gene: TRBD2; J gene: TRBJ2-1
CDR3 DNA: TGCGCCAGCAGCCAAGCTCGGCCAGCTGCTTTTCGGGATGAGCAGTTCTTC; CDR3 protein: CASSQARPAAFRDEQFF; clone size: once; V gene: TRBV4-1; D gene: NA; J gene: TRBJ2-1
CDR3 DNA: TGTGCCAGCAGTGAAGCGTTTTTTAGCGGCGACTTC; CDR3 protein: CASSEAFFSGDF; clone size: NA; V gene: TRBV2; D gene: NA; J gene: TRBJ2-7
CDR3 DNA: TGTGCCAGCAGGTCCCGTCTAGCGTGGGATGAGCAGTTCTTC; CDR3 protein: CASRSRLAWDEQFF; clone size: NA; V gene: TRBV28; D gene: NA; J gene: TRBJ2-1
CDR3 DNA: TGTGCCAGCAGCGGGGGGACTAGCGGGAGGGCAGATAATGAGCAGTTCTTC; CDR3 protein: CASSGGTSGRADNEQFF; clone size: NA; V gene: TRBV9; D gene: TRBD2; J gene: TRBJ2-1
CDR3 DNA: TGTGCCAGCAGTTTATACAATCAGGGAAACACTGAAGCTTTCTTT; CDR3 protein: CASSLYNQGNTEAFF; clone size: NA; V gene: TRBV28; D gene: NA; J gene: TRBJ1-1
CDR3 DNA: TGTGCCAGCAGCCGGAGCGGGAGGGGGTCCGGGGCCAACGTCCTGACTTTC; CDR3 protein: CASSRSGRGSGANVLTF; clone size: NA; V gene: TRBV7-9; D gene: TRBD2; J gene: TRBJ2-6
CDR3 DNA: TGTGCCTGGAGGAGAGGGGGCGCGGGAATGAACACTGAAGCTTTCTTT; CDR3 protein: CAWRRGGAGMNTEAFF; clone size: NA; V gene: TRBV30; D gene: TRBD1; J gene: TRBJ1-1
CDR3 DNA: TGTGCCAGCAGACCTACAGGGGGCGCAGCAGATACGCAGTATTTT; CDR3 protein: CASRPTGGAADTQYF; clone size: NA; V gene: TRBV28; D gene: TRBD1; J gene: TRBJ2-3
CDR3 DNA: TGTGCCAGCAGCTTCGGCGGGAGCTACGAGCAGTACTTC; CDR3 protein: CASSFGGSYEQYF; clone size: few; V gene: TRBV7-2; D gene: TRBD2; J gene: TRBJ2-7
CDR3 DNA: TGTGCCAGCAGCCTCCTTAGCGGGAGAGAGAATGAGCAGTTCTTC; CDR3 protein: CASSLLSGRENEQFF; clone size: NA; V gene: TRBV7-2; D gene: TRBD2; J gene: TRBJ2-1
CDR3 DNA: TGTGCCAGCAGCTTAAGCCTGGATGAGCAGTTCTTC; CDR3 protein: CASSLSLDEQFF; clone size: NA; V gene: TRBV9; D gene: NA; J gene: TRBJ2-1
CDR3 DNA: TGTGCCAGCCAAGCAGGGGATTCGGGCGGCTACACCTTC; CDR3 protein: CASQAGDSGGYTF; clone size: NA; V gene: TRBV6-5; D gene: NA; J gene: TRBJ1-2
CDR3 DNA: TGTGCCAGCAGCCCAGGTCAGAGCTCCGAGCAGTACTTC; CDR3 protein: CASSPGQSSEQYF; clone size: NA; V gene: TRBV7-9; D gene: NA; J gene: TRBJ2-7
CDR3 DNA: TGTGCCAGCCCGCGGGAGTATGTCGATGAGCAGTTCTTC; CDR3 protein: CASPREYVDEQFF; clone size: NA; V gene: TRBV2; D gene: TRBD2; J gene: TRBJ2-1
CDR3 DNA: TGTGCCAGCAGCCTTTTTGGGACAGCCGGCAGCGAGCAGTACTTC; CDR3 protein: CASSLFGTAGSEQYF; clone size: NA; V gene: TRBV14; D gene: TRBD1; J gene: TRBJ2-7
CDR3 DNA: TGTGCCAGCAGTTTTCTCCACAGGGGGCGGTTGAGCAATCAGCCCCAGCATTTT; CDR3 protein: CASSFLHRGRLSNQPQHF; clone size: once; V gene: TRBV28; D gene: TRBD1; J gene: TRBJ1-5
CDR3 DNA: TGCGCCAGCAGTGATTTGAGCTATGGCTACACCTTC; CDR3 protein: CASSDLSYGYTF; clone size: NA; V gene: TRBV10-1; D gene: NA; J gene: TRBJ1-2
CDR3 DNA: TGTGCCAGCTCACCGACAGTGAGCTCTGGAAACACCATATATTTT; CDR3 protein: CASSPTVSSGNTIYF; clone size: NA; V gene: TRBV18; D gene: NA; J gene: TRBJ1-3
CDR3 DNA: TGTGCCAGCAGTTTAGGGACTAGCCGGAGGGGGAATGAGCAGTTCTTC; CDR3 protein: CASSLGTSRRGNEQFF; clone size: NA; V gene: TRBV28; D gene: TRBD2; J gene: TRBJ2-1
CDR3 DNA: TGTGCCAGCAGAGCAGGGGGAACCATGAACACTGAAGCTTTCTTT; CDR3 protein: CASRAGGTMNTEAFF; clone size: NA; V gene: TRBV28; D gene: TRBD1; J gene: TRBJ1-1
CDR3 DNA: TGTGCCAGCAGCGTAGCTTCCGAGGGCCTTTGGGAGACCCAGTACTTC; CDR3 protein: CASSVASEGLWETQYF; clone size: NA; V gene: TRBV9; D gene: NA; J gene: TRBJ2-5
CDR3 DNA: TGTGCCCTAAGAGAAGGGGGTCCCTCCTACAATGAGCAGTTCTTC; CDR3 protein: CALREGGPSYNEQFF; clone size: NA; V gene: TRBV10-3; D gene: NA; J gene: TRBJ2-1